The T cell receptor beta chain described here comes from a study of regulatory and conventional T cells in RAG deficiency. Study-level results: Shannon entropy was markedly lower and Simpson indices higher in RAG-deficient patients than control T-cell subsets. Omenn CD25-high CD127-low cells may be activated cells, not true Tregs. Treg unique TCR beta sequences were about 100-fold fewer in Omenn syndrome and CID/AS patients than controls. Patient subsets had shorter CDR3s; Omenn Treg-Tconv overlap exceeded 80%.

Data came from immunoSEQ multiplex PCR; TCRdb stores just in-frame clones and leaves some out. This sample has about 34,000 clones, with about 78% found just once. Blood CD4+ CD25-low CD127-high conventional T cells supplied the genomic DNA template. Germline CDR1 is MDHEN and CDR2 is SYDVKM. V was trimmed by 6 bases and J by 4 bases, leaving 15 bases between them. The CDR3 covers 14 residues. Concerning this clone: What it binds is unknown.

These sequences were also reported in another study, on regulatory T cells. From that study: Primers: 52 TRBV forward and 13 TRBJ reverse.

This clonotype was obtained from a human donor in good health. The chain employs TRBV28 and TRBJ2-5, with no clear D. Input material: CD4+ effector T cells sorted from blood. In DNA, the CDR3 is TGTGCCAGCAGGGCCGACCCCCTGGTAGAGACCCAGTACTTC. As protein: CASRADPLVETQYF. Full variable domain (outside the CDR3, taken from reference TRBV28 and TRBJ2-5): DVKVTQSSRYLVKRTGEKVFLECVQDMDHENMFWYRQDPGLGLRLIYFSYDVKMKEKGDIPEGYSVSREKKERFSLILESASTNQTSMYLCASRADPLVETQYFGPGTRLLVL.